This TCR beta chain was obtained from a study of cytomegalovirus exposure and HLA in healthy donors. PCR was performed using 60 Vbeta and 13 Jbeta primers. Assay: immunoSEQ multiplex PCR; the TCRdb copy retains only in-frame clones and omits some. This table holds 210,000 or so clones, 70% to 80% found once. The CDR3 extends over 12 amino acids. V trimming: 7 bases; J trimming: 6 bases; junction bases outside the gene matches: 4. Germline lookup yields CDR1 MNHEY and CDR2 SMNVEV (reference sequence). Sequencing input: PBMCs. V usage is TRBV27 and J usage is TRBJ2-7; 9 positions match TRBD1. This receptor was identified in a woman aged 55-70 years in good health and CMV-seropositive. The CDR3 nucleotides read TGTGCCAGCAAGGGACAGGGACGCGAGCAGTACTTC. It is translated as CASKGQGREQYF.